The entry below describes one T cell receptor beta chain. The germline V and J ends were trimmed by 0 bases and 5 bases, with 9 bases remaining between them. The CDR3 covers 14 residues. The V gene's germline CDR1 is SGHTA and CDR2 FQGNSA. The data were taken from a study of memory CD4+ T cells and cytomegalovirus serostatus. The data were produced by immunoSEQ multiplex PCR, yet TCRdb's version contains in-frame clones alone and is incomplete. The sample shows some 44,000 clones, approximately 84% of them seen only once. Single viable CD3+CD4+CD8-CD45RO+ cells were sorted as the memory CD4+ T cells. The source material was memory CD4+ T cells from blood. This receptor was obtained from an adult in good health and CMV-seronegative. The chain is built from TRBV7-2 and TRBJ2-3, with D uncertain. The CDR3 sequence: CASSLAGARDTQYF. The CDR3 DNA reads TGTGCCAGCAGCTTAGCAGGTGCCAGAGATACGCAGTATTTT.